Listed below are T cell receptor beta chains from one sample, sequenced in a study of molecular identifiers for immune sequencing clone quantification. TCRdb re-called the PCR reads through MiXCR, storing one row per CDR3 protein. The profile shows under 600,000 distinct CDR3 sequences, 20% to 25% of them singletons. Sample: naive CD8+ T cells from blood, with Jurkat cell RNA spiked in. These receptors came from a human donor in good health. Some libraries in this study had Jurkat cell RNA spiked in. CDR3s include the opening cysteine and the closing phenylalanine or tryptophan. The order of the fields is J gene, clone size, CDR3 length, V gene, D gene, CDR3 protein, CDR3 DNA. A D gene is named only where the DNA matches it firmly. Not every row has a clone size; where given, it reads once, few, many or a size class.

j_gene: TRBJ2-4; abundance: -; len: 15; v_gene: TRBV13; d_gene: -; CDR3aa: CASSLRALAKNIQYF; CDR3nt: TGTGCCAGCAGCTTAAGGGCCTTAGCCAAAAACATTCAGTACTTC
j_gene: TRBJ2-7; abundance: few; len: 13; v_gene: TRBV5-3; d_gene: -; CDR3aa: CASSLVLGYEQCF; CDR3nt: TGTGCCAGCAGCTTGGTCTTGGGTTACGAGCAGTGCTTC
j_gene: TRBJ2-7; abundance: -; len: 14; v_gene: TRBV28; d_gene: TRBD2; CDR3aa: CASSLRLAAYEQYF; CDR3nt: TGTGCCAGCAGTTTGCGTCTAGCGGCCTACGAGCAGTACTTC
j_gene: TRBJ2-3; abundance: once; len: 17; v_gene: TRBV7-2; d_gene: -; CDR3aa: CASSLEVSGFPTDTQYF; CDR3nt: TGTGCCAGCAGCTTAGAAGTTAGTGGCTTCCCAACAGATACGCAGTATTTT
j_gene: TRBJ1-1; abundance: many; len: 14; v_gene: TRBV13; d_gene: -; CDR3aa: CASSPTILRGEAFF; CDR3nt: TGTGCCAGCAGCCCAACGATCCTAAGGGGTGAAGCTTTCTTT
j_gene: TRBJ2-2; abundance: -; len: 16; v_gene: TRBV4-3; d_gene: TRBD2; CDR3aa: CASSQYSGRANGELFF; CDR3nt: TGCGCCAGCAGCCAGTACAGCGGGAGGGCGAACGGGGAGCTGTTTTTT
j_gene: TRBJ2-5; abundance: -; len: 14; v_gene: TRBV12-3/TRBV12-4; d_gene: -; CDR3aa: CASTARLSQETQYF; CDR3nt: TGTGCCAGCACCGCTAGGTTATCCCAAGAGACCCAGTACTTC
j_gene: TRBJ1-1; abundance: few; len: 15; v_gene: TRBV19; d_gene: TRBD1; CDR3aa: CASPRGPKENTEAFF; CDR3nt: TGTGCCTCCCCCAGGGGGCCAAAGGAAAACACTGAAGCTTTCTTT
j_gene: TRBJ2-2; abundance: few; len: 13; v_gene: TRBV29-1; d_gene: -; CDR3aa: CSVDRANTGELFF; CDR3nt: TGCAGCGTTGACAGGGCGAACACCGGGGAGCTGTTTTTT
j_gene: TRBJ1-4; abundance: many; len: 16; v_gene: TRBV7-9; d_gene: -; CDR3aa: CASSLLPPATNEKLFF; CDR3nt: TGTGCCAGCAGCTTACTTCCACCTGCAACTAATGAAAAACTGTTTTTT
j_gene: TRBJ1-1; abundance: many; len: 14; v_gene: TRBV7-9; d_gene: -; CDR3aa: CASSLTAGNTEAFF; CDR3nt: TGTGCCAGCAGCTTAACAGCTGGAAACACTGAAGCTTTCTTT
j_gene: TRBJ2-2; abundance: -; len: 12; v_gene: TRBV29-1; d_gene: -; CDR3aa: CSVLYSFGELFF; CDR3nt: TGCAGCGTCCTCTACAGCTTCGGGGAGCTGTTTTTT
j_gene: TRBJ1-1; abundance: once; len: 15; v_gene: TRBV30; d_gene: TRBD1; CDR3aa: CAWSVRTGRDGEAFF; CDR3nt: TGTGCCTGGAGTGTCCGGACAGGGCGAGACGGTGAAGCTTTCTTT